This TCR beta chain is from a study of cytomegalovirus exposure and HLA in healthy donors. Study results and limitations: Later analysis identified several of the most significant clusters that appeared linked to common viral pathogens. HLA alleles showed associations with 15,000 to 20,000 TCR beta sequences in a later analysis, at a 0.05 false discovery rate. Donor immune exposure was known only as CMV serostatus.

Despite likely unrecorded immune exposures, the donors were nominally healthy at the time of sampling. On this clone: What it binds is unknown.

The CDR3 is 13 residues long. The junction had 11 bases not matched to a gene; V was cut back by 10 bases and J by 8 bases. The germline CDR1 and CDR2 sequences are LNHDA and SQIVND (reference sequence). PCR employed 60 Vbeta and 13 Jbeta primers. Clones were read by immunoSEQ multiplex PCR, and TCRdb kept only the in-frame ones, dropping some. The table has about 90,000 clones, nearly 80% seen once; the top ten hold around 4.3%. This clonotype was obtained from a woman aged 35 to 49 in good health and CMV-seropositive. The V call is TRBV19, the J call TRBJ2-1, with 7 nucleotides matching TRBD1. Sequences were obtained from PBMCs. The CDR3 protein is CAISRGIGDEQFF. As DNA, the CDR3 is TGTGCCATCAGCAGGGGGATTGGGGATGAGCAGTTCTTC.